The TCR beta chain under discussion was sequenced for a study of blood T cell repertoires in COVID-19. Study in general: COVID-19 samples collected from the United States, Italy and Spain covered acute and convalescent phases. T cells, B-cell-depleted T cells, or PBMCs provided the cDNA or gDNA that served as material.

With 0 bases removed from V and 2 bases from J, the gap between germline ends came to 6 bases. The germline gives CDR1 SGHDT, CDR2 YYEEEE. The CDR3 is made up of 13 amino acids. TCRdb's table, derived via immunoSEQ multiplex PCR, lists solely in-frame clones and lacks some. The sample has under 90,000 clones; around 80% are singletons. In this sample, this clone turned up a few times. The sample consisted of peripheral blood. V usage is TRBV5-6 and J usage is TRBJ2-7; D is ambiguous. The sequence was obtained from a human donor in a cohort sampled during active COVID-19. The CDR3 sequence: CASSLGAAYEQYV. The CDR3 bases are TGTGCCAGCAGCTTGGGGGCCGCCTACGAGCAGTACGTC.